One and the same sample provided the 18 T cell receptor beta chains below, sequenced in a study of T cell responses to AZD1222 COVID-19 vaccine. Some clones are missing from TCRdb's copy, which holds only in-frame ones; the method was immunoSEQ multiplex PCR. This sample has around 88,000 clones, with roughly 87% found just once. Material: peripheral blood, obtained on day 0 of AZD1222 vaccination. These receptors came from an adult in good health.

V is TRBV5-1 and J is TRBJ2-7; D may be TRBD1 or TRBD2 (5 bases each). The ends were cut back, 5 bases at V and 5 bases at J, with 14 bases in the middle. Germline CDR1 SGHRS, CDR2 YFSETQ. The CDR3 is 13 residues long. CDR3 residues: CASRIGARDEQYF. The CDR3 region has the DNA TGCGCCAGCAGAATTGGGGCGAGGGACGAGCAGTACTTC.

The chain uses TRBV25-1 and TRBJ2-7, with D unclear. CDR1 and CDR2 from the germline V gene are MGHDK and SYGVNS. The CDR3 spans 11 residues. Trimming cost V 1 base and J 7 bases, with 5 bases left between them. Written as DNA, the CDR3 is TGTGCCAGCAGTGAATCGGTTGAGCAGTACTTC. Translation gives CASSESVEQYF.

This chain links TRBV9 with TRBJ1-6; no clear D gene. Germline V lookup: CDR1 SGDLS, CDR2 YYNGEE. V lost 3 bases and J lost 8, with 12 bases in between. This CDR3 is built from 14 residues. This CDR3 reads CASSAQRRDSPLHF. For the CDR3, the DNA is TGTGCCAGCAGCGCCCAACGACGGGATTCACCCCTCCACTTT.

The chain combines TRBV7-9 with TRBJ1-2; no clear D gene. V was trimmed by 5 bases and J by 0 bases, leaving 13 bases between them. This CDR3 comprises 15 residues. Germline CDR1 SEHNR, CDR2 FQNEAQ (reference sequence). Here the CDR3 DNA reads TGTGCCAGCAGCCCCCGGGCGGCTTCTAACTATGGCTACACCTTC. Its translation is CASSPRAASNYGYTF.

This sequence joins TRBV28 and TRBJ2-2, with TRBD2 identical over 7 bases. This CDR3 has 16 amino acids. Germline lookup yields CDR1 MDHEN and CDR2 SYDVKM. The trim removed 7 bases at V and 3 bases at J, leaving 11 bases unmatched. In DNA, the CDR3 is TGTGCCAGCACACGTCTTAGGACTAGGGACACCGGGGAGCTGTTTTTT. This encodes CASTRLRTRDTGELFF.

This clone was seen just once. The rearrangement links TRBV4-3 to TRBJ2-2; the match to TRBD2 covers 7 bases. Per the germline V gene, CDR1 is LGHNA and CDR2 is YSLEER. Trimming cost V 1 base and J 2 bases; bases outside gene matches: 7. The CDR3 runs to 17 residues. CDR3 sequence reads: CASSQGWLAVNTGELFF. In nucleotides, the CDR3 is TGCGCCAGCAGCCAAGGGTGGCTAGCGGTTAACACCGGGGAGCTGTTTTTT.

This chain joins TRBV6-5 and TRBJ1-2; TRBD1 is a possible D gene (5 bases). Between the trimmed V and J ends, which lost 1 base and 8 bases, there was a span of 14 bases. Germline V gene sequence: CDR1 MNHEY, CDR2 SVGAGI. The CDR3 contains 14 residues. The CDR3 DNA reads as TGTGCCAGCAGTTACTATCGGGGGACGGGAGGCTACACCTTC. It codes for CASSYYRGTGGYTF.

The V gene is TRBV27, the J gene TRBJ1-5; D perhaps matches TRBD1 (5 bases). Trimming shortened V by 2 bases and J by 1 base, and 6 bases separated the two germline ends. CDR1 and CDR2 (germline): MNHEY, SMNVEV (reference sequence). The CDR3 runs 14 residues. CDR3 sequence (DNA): TGTGCCAGCAGTTTACAGGGAAGCAATCAGCCCCAGCATTTT. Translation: CASSLQGSNQPQHF.

Here the CDR3 reads CSVEPTLNTEAFF. In DNA form, the CDR3 reads TGCAGCGTTGAACCGACACTCAACACTGAAGCTTTCTTT. The rearrangement uses TRBV29-1 and TRBJ1-1; D not resolved. There are 13 residues in the CDR3. The germline CDR1 and CDR2 sequences are SQVTM and ANQGSEA. Between the trimmed V and J ends, which lost 2 bases and 2 bases, there was a span of 9 bases.

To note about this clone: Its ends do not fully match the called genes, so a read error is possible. CDR3 residues: CASSLGSKGEQYF. For the CDR3, the DNA is TGTGCTAGCAGCTTGGGGTCTAAAGGCGAGCAGTACTTC. The chain employs TRBV7-7 and TRBJ2-7; D unclear. This CDR3 contains 13 residues. The germline gives CDR1 SSHAT, CDR2 FNYEAQ (reference sequence).

The CDR3 region has the DNA TGTGCCAGTAGCACTAGCGGGAGTTGGGAGCAGTACTTC. Translating it yields CASSTSGSWEQYF. This chain links TRBV19 with TRBJ2-7, with 11 bases matching TRBD2. There are 13 residues in the CDR3. Germline-derived CDR1 and CDR2 are LNHDA and SQIVND (reference sequence). V shed 6 bases and J 7 bases; nucleotides not matched to a gene: 5.

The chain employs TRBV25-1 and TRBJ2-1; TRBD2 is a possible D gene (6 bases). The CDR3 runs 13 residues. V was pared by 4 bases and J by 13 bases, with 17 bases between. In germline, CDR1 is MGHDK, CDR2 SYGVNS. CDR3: CASSGLWGDLQFF. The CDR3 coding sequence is TGTGCCAGCAGTGGTTTGTGGGGGGACCTACAGTTCTTC.

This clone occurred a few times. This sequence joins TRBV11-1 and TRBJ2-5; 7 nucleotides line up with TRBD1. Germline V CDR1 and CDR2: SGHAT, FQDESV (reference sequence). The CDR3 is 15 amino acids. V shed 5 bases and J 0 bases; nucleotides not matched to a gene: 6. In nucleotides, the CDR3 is TGTGCCAGCAGCAACAGGGGCGCGTACCAAGAGACCCAGTACTTC. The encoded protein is CASSNRGAYQETQYF.

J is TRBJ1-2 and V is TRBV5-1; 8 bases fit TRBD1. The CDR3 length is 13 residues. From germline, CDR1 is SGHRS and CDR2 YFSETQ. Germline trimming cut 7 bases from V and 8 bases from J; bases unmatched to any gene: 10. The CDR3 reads CASGDRGDQGYTF. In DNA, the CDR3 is TGCGCCAGCGGTGACAGGGGTGATCAAGGCTACACCTTC.

The chain's CDR3 is CASSQDRVEYEQYF. Written as DNA, the CDR3 is TGTGCCAGCAGCCAAGATCGGGTAGAGTACGAGCAGTACTTC. The chain couples TRBV4-2 to TRBJ2-7; D not resolved. This CDR3 is 14 amino acids long. Germline loops: CDR1 LGHNA, CDR2 YNFKEQ. Trimming pared 0 bases from V and 4 bases from J, leaving 10 bases between.

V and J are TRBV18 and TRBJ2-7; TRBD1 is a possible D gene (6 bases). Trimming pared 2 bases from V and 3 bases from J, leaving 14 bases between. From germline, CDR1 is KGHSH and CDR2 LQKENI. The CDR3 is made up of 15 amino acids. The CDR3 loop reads CASSPALTGSYEQYF. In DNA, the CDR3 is TGTGCCAGCTCACCAGCTCTAACAGGGAGCTACGAGCAGTACTTC.

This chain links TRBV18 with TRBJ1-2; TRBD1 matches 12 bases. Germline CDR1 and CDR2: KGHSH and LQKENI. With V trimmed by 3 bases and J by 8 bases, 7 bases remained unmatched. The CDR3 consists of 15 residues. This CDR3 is CASSPMGQGALGYTF. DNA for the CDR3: TGTGCCAGCTCACCTATGGGACAGGGGGCTCTAGGCTACACCTTC.

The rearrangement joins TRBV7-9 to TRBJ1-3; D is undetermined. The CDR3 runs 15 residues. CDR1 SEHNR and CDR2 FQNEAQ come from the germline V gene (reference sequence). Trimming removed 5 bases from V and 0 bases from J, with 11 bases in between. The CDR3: CASSPPYRSGNTIYF. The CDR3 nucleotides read TGTGCCAGCAGCCCCCCGTACCGCTCTGGAAACACCATATATTTT.